Shown below are 30 T cell receptor beta chains from a single sample sequenced in a study of cytomegalovirus exposure and HLA in healthy donors. The PCR contained 60 Vbeta and 13 Jbeta primers. Assay used: immunoSEQ multiplex PCR; TCRdb lists only in-frame clones, some missing. This sample has 150,000 to 200,000 clones, with approximately 80% found just once. The sample comprised PBMCs. These receptors came from a young man in good health and CMV-seronegative.

In regard to this clone: At one end the junction does not follow the germline gene, possibly because of a read error. V is TRBV6-5 and J is TRBJ1-4, with 12 bases fitting TRBD1. The CDR3 runs 13 residues. Germline CDR1 is MNHEY and CDR2 is SVGAGI. The CDR3 reads CASSYSGDRGQIF. The DNA for the CDR3 is TGTGCCAGCAGTTACTCTGGGGACAGGGGGCAAATTTTT.

The chain recombines TRBV11-1 with TRBJ1-5; 10 bases align to TRBD1. V was clipped by 5 bases and J by 7 bases; unmatched bases: 2. The CDR3 extends over 13 amino acids. Germline V gene sequence: CDR1 SGHAT, CDR2 FQDESV (reference sequence). This CDR3 is CASSRDRGQPQHF. CDR3 nucleotides: TGTGCCAGCAGCAGGGACAGGGGCCAGCCCCAGCATTTT.

This clone was seen only a few times. The J gene is TRBJ2-7, the V gene TRBV27; 9 nucleotides agree with TRBD2. The CDR3 is made up of 14 amino acids. CDR1 is MNHEY and CDR2 is SMNVEV in the germline V gene (reference sequence). After removal of 8 bases from V and 7 bases from J, the junction contained 12 bases not matched to a gene. Written as DNA, the CDR3 is TGTGCCAGCGATAGGGCGGGAGGGCCGCTAGAGCAGTACTTC. Translating gives CASDRAGGPLEQYF.

In this sample, this clone turned up once. The genes are TRBV6-1 and TRBJ2-7; 7 bases line up with TRBD2. CDR1 and CDR2 from the germline V gene are MNHNS and SASEGT. With 8 bases clipped from V and 6 bases from J, the junction kept 10 bases outside the gene matches. CDR3 length: 13 amino acids. CDR3 loop: CASSALALGEQYF. The DNA for the CDR3 is TGTGCCAGCTCCGCACTAGCGCTCGGCGAGCAGTACTTC.

The V and J genes are TRBV19 and TRBJ1-5; 8 bases are shared with TRBD1. Germline assignment: CDR1 LNHDA and CDR2 SQIVND (reference sequence). This CDR3 region has 13 residues. V was pared by 8 bases and J by 11 bases, with 11 bases of the junction left unmatched. CDR3 sequence reads: CASRTGRFGAQHF. CDR3 DNA: TGTGCCAGTCGGACAGGGCGTTTCGGGGCCCAGCATTTT. The whole variable domain, remainder taken from reference TRBV19 and TRBJ1-5, is DGGITQSPKYLFRKEGQNVTLSCEQNLNHDAMYWYRQDPGQGLRLIYYSQIVNDFQKGDIAEGYSVSREKKESFPLTVTSAQKNPTAFYLCASRTGRFGAQHFGDGTRLSIL.

This clone occurred once. The chain uses TRBV9 and TRBJ2-7; the match to TRBD2 covers 7 bases. The CDR3 contains 14 residues. The germline V gene encodes CDR1 SGDLS and CDR2 YYNGEE. The junction had 8 bases not matched to a gene; V was cut back by 7 bases and J by 1 base. CDR3 loop: CASGGGTPSYEQYF. The CDR3 coding sequence is TGTGCCAGCGGGGGGGGGACTCCGTCCTACGAGCAGTACTTC.

The chain joins TRBV5-1 to TRBJ1-3, with 8 bases identical to TRBD1. The CDR3 extends over 16 amino acids. V shed 4 bases and J 2 bases; nucleotides not matched to a gene: 8. Germline assignment: CDR1 SGHRS and CDR2 YFSETQ. CDR3 loop: CASSAQGAGAGNTIYF. In DNA, the CDR3 is TGCGCCAGCAGCGCTCAGGGGGCTGGGGCTGGAAACACCATATATTTT. Filled out from reference TRBV5-1 and TRBJ1-3, the complete variable domain reads KAGVTQTPRYLIKTRGQQVTLSCSPISGHRSVSWYQQTPGQGLQFLFEYFSETQRNKGNFPGRFSGRQFSNSRSEMNVSTLELGDSALYLCASSAQGAGAGNTIYFGEGSWLTVV.

The table lists this clone with a count of one. The J gene is TRBJ1-4, the V gene TRBV9; D call uncertain. V was trimmed by 0 bases and J by 0 bases, leaving 12 bases between them. CDR3 length: 17 residues. CDR1 and CDR2 (germline): SGDLS, YYNGEE. CDR3 coding DNA: TGTGCCAGCAGCGTAGTGTGGACTATTCCAACTAATGAAAAACTGTTTTTT. Its translation: CASSVVWTIPTNEKLFF. Combining the CDR3 with reference TRBV9 and TRBJ1-4 gives the whole variable domain DSGVTQTPKHLITATGQRVTLRCSPRSGDLSVYWYQQSLDQGLQFLIQYYNGEERAKGNILERFSAQQFPDLHSELNLSSLELGDSALYFCASSVVWTIPTNEKLFFGSGTQLSVL.

The CDR3 DNA is TGTGCCAGCAGTACAGAGAATCTTGGGGGGACTGAAGCTTTCTTT. This gives the protein CASSTENLGGTEAFF. V gene TRBV2 combines with J gene TRBJ1-1, with D possibly matching TRBD1 (5 bases). This CDR3 is built from 15 residues. V dropped 5 bases and J dropped 5 bases, with 18 bases sitting between them. Germline values: CDR1 SNHLY, CDR2 FYNNEI.

The gene calls are TRBV30 and TRBJ1-1, with D unresolved. There are 14 residues in the CDR3. Trimming cost V 0 bases and J 6 bases, with 14 bases left between them. In germline, CDR1 is GTSNPN, CDR2 SVGIG (reference sequence). DNA of the CDR3: TGTGCCTGGAGTGTACGACCCGGGGTGGCTGAAGCTTTCTTT. Translated: CAWSVRPGVAEAFF. The full variable domain, rest sourced from reference TRBV30 and TRBJ1-1, is SQTIHQWPATLVQPVGSPLSLECTVEGTSNPNLYWYRQAAGRGLQLLFYSVGIGQISSEVPQNLSASRPQDRQFILSSKKLLLSDSGFYLCAWSVRPGVAEAFFGQGTRLTVV.

This chain joins TRBV6-5 and TRBJ2-1; 9 bases map to TRBD1. This CDR3 has 15 residues. The V gene end was trimmed by 6 bases and the J gene end by 0 bases; junction bases not matched to a gene: 3. The germline V gene encodes CDR1 MNHEY and CDR2 SVGAGI. Here the CDR3 reads CASRLTGGSYNEQFF. CDR3 coding DNA: TGTGCCAGCAGGCTGACAGGGGGCTCCTACAATGAGCAGTTCTTC.

This chain links TRBV5-1 with TRBJ2-7, with TRBD2 matching over 7 bases. The CDR3 is made up of 15 amino acids. The germline V gene has CDR1 SGHRS and CDR2 YFSETQ. With 0 bases clipped from V and 7 bases from J, the junction kept 10 bases outside the gene matches. CDR3 nucleotides: TGCGCCAGCAGCTTGGGAACGGGAGGTCTGGGAGAGCAGTACTTC. Its translation is CASSLGTGGLGEQYF.

This chain connects TRBV18 to TRBJ1-1, with a tentative D call TRBD1 (5 bases). Looked up from germline, CDR1 is KGHSH and CDR2 is LQKENI. The CDR3 extends over 13 amino acids. Trimming cost V 6 bases and J 3 bases, with 11 bases left between them. The CDR3 region is CASSNQGDTEAFF. CDR3 DNA: TGTGCCAGCTCTAACCAAGGGGACACTGAAGCTTTCTTT.

The chain links TRBV28 to TRBJ2-7; D may be TRBD1 (6 bases). Germline V gene lookup returns CDR1 MDHEN and CDR2 SYDVKM. The CDR3 consists of 14 residues. V lost 2 bases, J lost 2 bases, and 10 bases lay in between. DNA of the CDR3: TGTGCCAGCAGTTTACCACAGGGAACCTACGAGCAGTACTTC. This encodes CASSLPQGTYEQYF.

The CDR3 DNA is TGTGCCAGCAGCTGGGACAGGGTAGCGTCACCCCTCCACTTT. It translates to CASSWDRVASPLHF. This chain connects TRBV5-4 to TRBJ1-6; 9 positions match TRBD1. The CDR3 is made up of 14 amino acids. The V gene end was trimmed by 3 bases and the J gene end by 10 bases; junction bases not matched to a gene: 5. The germline V gene has CDR1 SGHNT and CDR2 YYREEE (reference sequence).

The table lists this clone with a few counts. The sample holds other DNA sequences that translate to the same CDR3. The chain combines TRBV5-1 with TRBJ2-2, with a tentative D call TRBD1 (5 bases). This CDR3 has 15 amino acids. V was pared by 4 bases and J by 0 bases, with 10 bases between. Germline loops: CDR1 SGHRS, CDR2 YFSETQ. This CDR3 reads CASSLRQTNTGELFF. The CDR3 nucleotides are TGCGCCAGCAGCCTGCGACAGACGAACACCGGGGAGCTGTTTTTT.

This rearrangement joins TRBV2 to TRBJ1-5; D is possibly TRBD1 (6 bases). Germline CDR1 and CDR2: SNHLY and FYNNEI. The CDR3 is 14 residues long. The V end lost 9 bases, the J end lost 0 bases, and 12 bases lay between the germline ends. The CDR3 reads CASRTDSSNQPQHF. The CDR3, as DNA: TGTGCCAGTCGTACGGACAGTAGCAATCAGCCCCAGCATTTT.

The chain employs TRBV5-1 and TRBJ1-1; D is unresolved. Germline CDR1 is SGHRS and CDR2 is YFSETQ. The CDR3 extends over 15 amino acids. The V and J ends lost 4 bases and 4 bases respectively, with 17 bases between them. The CDR3 protein is CASSPLEALGTEAFF. CDR3 nucleotides: TGCGCCAGCAGCCCCCTCGAGGCTCTGGGCACTGAAGCTTTCTTT.

This clone was found a few times. The V call is TRBV2, the J call TRBJ1-3; a weak D match, TRBD1 (6 bases). Per germline, CDR1 SNHLY and CDR2 FYNNEI. V was shortened by 4 bases and J by 0 bases, with 19 bases between the two germline ends. The CDR3 consists of 18 residues. The CDR3 DNA reads TGTGCCAGCAGTGGCCGGCGCATAGGGGGAAGCTCTGGAAACACCATATATTTT. The encoded protein is CASSGRRIGGSSGNTIYF. The full variable domain, in which reference TRBV2 and TRBJ1-3 provide the parts outside the CDR3, is EPEVTQTPSHQVTQMGQEVILRCVPISNHLYFYWYRQILGQKVEFLVSFYNNEISEKSEIFDDQFSVERPDGSNFTLKIRSTKLEDSAMYFCASSGRRIGGSSGNTIYFGEGSWLTVV.

This chain uses TRBV7-3 with TRBJ2-5; D perhaps matches TRBD1 (7 bases). CDR1 is SGHTA, CDR2 FQGTGA, per germline. This CDR3 spans 16 amino acids. V lost 1 base to trimming and J lost 5 bases, with 17 bases between them. Here the CDR3 reads CASSLSSRGVWETQYF. The DNA for the CDR3 is TGTGCCAGCAGCTTAAGCAGCAGGGGGGTTTGGGAGACCCAGTACTTC. Variable domain in full (rest from reference TRBV7-3 and TRBJ2-5): GAGVSQTPSNKVTEKGKYVELRCDPISGHTALYWYRQSLGQGPEFLIYFQGTGAADDSGLPNDRFFAVRPEGSVSTLKIQRTERGDSAVYLCASSLSSRGVWETQYFGPGTRLLVL.

J is TRBJ2-1 and V is TRBV27, with TRBD2 identical over 8 bases. V shed 10 bases and J 8 bases; nucleotides not matched to a gene: 13. The CDR3 has 14 amino acids. Per the germline V gene, CDR1 is MNHEY and CDR2 is SMNVEV (reference sequence). CDR3 nucleotides: TGTGCCACCCACAAGAGCGGGAGAGACCATGAGCAGTTCTTC. Its protein is CATHKSGRDHEQFF.

J is TRBJ1-1 and V is TRBV9; 9 nucleotides agree with TRBD1. The trim removed 2 bases at V and 4 bases at J, leaving 3 bases unmatched. CDR1 and CDR2 (germline): SGDLS, YYNGEE. This CDR3 region has 14 residues. CDR3 nucleotides: TGTGCCAGCAGCGTGACAGGGGGTAGCACTGAAGCTTTCTTT. Its protein product is CASSVTGGSTEAFF.

The J gene is TRBJ2-2, the V gene TRBV7-3; D possibly corresponds to TRBD2 (6 bases). Germline V CDR1 and CDR2: SGHTA, FQGTGA. This CDR3 has 14 residues. Between the trimmed V and J ends, which lost 0 bases and 5 bases, there was a span of 7 bases. Written as DNA, the CDR3 is TGTGCCAGCAGCTTAACGCGGGGAACCGGGGAGCTGTTTTTT. The encoded protein is CASSLTRGTGELFF. The complete variable domain, with remaining parts taken from reference TRBV7-3 and TRBJ2-2, reads GAGVSQTPSNKVTEKGKYVELRCDPISGHTALYWYRQSLGQGPEFLIYFQGTGAADDSGLPNDRFFAVRPEGSVSTLKIQRTERGDSAVYLCASSLTRGTGELFFGEGSRLTVL.

V and J are TRBV2 and TRBJ1-5; D possibly corresponds to TRBD1 (6 bases). Germline lookup yields CDR1 SNHLY and CDR2 FYNNEI. The CDR3 is 15 amino acids. The ends were cut back, 3 bases at V and 1 base at J, with 10 bases in the middle. The CDR3 bases are TGTGCCAGCAGTGAGGGGGGGGCGAGCAATCAGCCCCAGCATTTT. This gives the protein CASSEGGASNQPQHF.

The chain links TRBV27 to TRBJ1-1; possibly TRBD1 for D (5 bases). V shed 5 bases and J shed 0 bases, with 13 bases lying between them. The germline V gene encodes CDR1 MNHEY and CDR2 SMNVEV (reference sequence). The CDR3 loop spans 15 amino acids. The CDR3 coding sequence is TGTGCCAGCAGTCGTCCCGCGGACATGAACACTGAAGCTTTCTTT. Translating it yields CASSRPADMNTEAFF.

This chain connects TRBV5-5 to TRBJ1-2, with D possibly TRBD1 on 6 matching bases. Germline V gene lookup returns CDR1 SGHKS and CDR2 YYEKEE (reference sequence). The CDR3 length is 18 residues. V lost 3 bases, J lost 3 bases, and 24 bases lay in between. This CDR3 is CASSSLPQGLRSDYGYTF. The CDR3 DNA follows: TGTGCCAGCAGCTCCCTCCCCCAGGGGTTAAGATCTGACTATGGCTACACCTTC. The full variable domain, rest sourced from reference TRBV5-5 and TRBJ1-2, is DAGVTQSPTHLIKTRGQQVTLRCSPISGHKSVSWYQQVLGQGPQFIFQYYEKEERGRGNFPDRFSARQFPNYSSELNVNALLLGDSALYLCASSSLPQGLRSDYGYTFGSGTRLTVV.

The J gene is TRBJ1-1, the V gene TRBV5-1; no clear D gene. CDR3 length: 13 amino acids. Germline V gives CDR1 SGHRS, CDR2 YFSETQ. Between the trimmed V and J ends, which lost 4 bases and 5 bases, there was a span of 12 bases. CDR3 in amino acids: CASSLTWETEAFF. The CDR3 DNA reads TGCGCCAGCAGCCTGACCTGGGAGACTGAAGCTTTCTTT.

This clone was found a few times. This rearrangement joins TRBV4-2 to TRBJ1-2; no definite D call. V was clipped by 0 bases and J by 7 bases, with 12 bases between them. Looked up from germline, CDR1 is LGHNA and CDR2 is YNFKEQ. The CDR3 consists of 14 residues. In DNA, the CDR3 is TGTGCCAGCAGCCAAGATCCGGGGAGACCTGGCTACACCTTC. It is translated as CASSQDPGRPGYTF.

The gene calls are TRBV5-6 and TRBJ2-1; no definite D call. The V gene's germline CDR1 is SGHDT and CDR2 YYEEEE. Trimming stripped 6 bases from V and 9 bases from J, with 19 bases between. The CDR3 is made up of 14 amino acids. CDR3 DNA: TGTGCCAGCACCGAATTAGCCTGGCGGAGTGAGCAGTTCTTC. This gives the protein CASTELAWRSEQFF.

This clone was seen once. This chain links TRBV7-2 with TRBJ1-6; TRBD1 might be the D (5 bases). CDR3 length: 15 residues. Trimming took off 3 bases at V and 7 bases at J, with 13 bases between the two ends. CDR1 SGHTA and CDR2 FQGNSA come from the germline V gene. The CDR3 DNA is TGTGCCAGCAGCTTGACACCCGGGGGGAATTCACCCCTCCACTTT. Its protein is CASSLTPGGNSPLHF.